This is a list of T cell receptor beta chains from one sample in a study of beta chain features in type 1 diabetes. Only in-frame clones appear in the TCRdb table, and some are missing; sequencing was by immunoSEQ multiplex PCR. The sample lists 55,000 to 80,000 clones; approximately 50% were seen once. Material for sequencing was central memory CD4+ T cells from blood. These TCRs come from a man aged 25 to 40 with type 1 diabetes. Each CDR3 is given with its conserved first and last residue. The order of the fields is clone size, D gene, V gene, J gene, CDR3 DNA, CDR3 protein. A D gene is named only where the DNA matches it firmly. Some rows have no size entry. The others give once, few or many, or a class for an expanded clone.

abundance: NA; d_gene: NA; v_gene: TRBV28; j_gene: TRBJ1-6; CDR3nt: TGTGCCAGCAGTTTAGGAGTGACACCCCTCCACTTT; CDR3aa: CASSLGVTPLHF
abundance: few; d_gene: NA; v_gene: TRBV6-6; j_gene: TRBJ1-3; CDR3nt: TGTGCCAGCAGTTACCGGGGAAGGTCTGGAAACACCATATATTTT; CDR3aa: CASSYRGRSGNTIYF
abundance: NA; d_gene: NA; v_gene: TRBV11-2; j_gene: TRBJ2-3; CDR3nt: TGTGCCAGCAGCTTAGGGGCGGACAGAGCCACAGATACGCAGTATTTT; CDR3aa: CASSLGADRATDTQYF
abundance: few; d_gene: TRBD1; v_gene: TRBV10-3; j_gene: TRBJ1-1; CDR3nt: TGTGCCATCAGTGCTCCCGGACAGGGAGTTACCGAAGCTTTCTTT; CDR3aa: CAISAPGQGVTEAFF
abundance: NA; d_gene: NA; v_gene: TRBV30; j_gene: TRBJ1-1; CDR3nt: TGTGCCTGGAGGGGTAGGGGGAACACTGAAGCTTTCTTT; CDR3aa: CAWRGRGNTEAFF
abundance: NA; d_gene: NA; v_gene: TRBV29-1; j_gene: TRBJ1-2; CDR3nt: TGCAGCGGGGAAGGGGGGGGCTATGGCTACACCTTC; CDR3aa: CSGEGGGYGYTF
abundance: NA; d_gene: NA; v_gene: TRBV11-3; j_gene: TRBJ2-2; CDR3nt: TGTGCCAGCAGCTTAGTTAGCACCGGGGAGCTGTTTTTT; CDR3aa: CASSLVSTGELFF
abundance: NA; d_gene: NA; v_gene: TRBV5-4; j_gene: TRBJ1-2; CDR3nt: TGTGCCAGCAGCCCTGACAGCCAAGCTAACTATGGCTACACCTTC; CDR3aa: CASSPDSQANYGYTF
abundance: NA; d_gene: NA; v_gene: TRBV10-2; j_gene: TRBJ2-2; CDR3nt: TGCGCCAGCAACCTCGGGATAAACACCGGGGAGCTGTTTTTT; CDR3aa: CASNLGINTGELFF
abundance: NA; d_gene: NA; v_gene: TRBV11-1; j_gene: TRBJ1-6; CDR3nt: TGTGCCAGCAGCCTCAACAGGTTGTCACCCCTCCACTTT; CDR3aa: CASSLNRLSPLHF
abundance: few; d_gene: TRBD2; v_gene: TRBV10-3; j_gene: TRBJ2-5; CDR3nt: TGTGCCGTCATGGGGGGGGAGACCCAGTACTTC; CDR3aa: CAVMGGETQYF
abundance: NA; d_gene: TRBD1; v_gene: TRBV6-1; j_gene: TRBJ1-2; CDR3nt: TGTGCCAGCACCGACAGGGGGAGTTCCTATGGCTACACCTTC; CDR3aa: CASTDRGSSYGYTF
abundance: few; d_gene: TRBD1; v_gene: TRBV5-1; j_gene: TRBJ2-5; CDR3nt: TGCGCCAGCAGCTGGGGACAGGGAGAGGAGACCCAGTACTTC; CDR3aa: CASSWGQGEETQYF
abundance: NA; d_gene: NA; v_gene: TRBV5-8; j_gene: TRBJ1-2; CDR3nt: TGTGCCAGCAGCTTTGGGGGGGGCTATGGCTACACCTTC; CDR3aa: CASSFGGGYGYTF
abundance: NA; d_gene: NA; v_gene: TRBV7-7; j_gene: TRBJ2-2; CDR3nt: TGTGCCAGCAGCCCCAATGGAGGCAACACCGGGGAGCTGTTTTTT; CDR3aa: CASSPNGGNTGELFF
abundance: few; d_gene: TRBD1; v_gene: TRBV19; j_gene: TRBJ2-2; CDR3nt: TGTGCCATCGGACAGGGGGCTCTTCCCGGGGAGCTGTTTTTT; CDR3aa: CAIGQGALPGELFF
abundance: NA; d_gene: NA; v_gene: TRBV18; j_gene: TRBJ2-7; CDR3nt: TGTGCCAGCTCGTTGAACTCGGACAGTTACGAGCAGTACTTC; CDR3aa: CASSLNSDSYEQYF
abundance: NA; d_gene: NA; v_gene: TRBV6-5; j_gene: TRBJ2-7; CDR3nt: TGTGCCAGCAGTCCCGGAGAGTACGAGCAGTACTTC; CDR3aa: CASSPGEYEQYF
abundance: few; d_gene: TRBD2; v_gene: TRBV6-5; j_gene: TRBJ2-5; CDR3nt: TGTGCCAGCAGTTTTCGGGACTACGGGCCCCAAGAGACCCAGTACTTC; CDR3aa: CASSFRDYGPQETQYF
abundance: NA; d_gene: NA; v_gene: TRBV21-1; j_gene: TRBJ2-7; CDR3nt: TGTGCCAGCAGCAATCTACTCCCTTACGAGCAGTACTTC; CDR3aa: CASSNLLPYEQYF
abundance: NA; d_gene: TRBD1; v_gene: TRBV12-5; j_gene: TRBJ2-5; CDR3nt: TGTGCTAGTGCCAGACAGGGCGGGCAAGAGACCCAGTACTTC; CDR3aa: CASARQGGQETQYF
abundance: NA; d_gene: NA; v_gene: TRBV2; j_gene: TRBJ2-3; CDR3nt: TGTGCCAGCAGTGTCCCCAAGGAGCGGAAAAGCACAGATACGCAGTATTTT; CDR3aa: CASSVPKERKSTDTQYF
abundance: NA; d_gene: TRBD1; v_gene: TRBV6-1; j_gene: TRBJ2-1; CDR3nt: TGTGCCAGCGGAAAGGGACAGGGCCCCAATGAGCAGTTCTTC; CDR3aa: CASGKGQGPNEQFF
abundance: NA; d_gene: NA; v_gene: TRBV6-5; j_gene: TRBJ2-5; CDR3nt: TGTGCCAGCAGGGAGACAGTTCTGCGAGAGACCCAGTACTTC; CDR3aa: CASRETVLRETQYF
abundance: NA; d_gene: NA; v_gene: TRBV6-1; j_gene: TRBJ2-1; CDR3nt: TGTGCCAGCAGTGAAATGGGCTTCAATGAGCAGTTCTTC; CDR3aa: CASSEMGFNEQFF
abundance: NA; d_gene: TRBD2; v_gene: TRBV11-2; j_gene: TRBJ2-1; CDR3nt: TGTGCCAGCAGCCTACTGTCCGGGACTAGCGGACCTGAGCAGTTCTTC; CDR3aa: CASSLLSGTSGPEQFF
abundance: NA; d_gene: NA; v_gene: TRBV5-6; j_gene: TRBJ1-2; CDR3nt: TGTGCCAGCAGCCTCGCAGGGGTGGTCGACTATGGCTACACCTTC; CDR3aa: CASSLAGVVDYGYTF
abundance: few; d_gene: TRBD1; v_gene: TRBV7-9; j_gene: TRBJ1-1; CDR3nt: TGTGCCAGCCTGGGACAGAGCACTGAAGCTTTCTTT; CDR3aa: CASLGQSTEAFF
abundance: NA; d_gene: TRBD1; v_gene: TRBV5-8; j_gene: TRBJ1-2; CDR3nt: TGTGCCAGCAGTTCGGGACAGCCTACCAACTATGGCTACACCTTC; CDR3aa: CASSSGQPTNYGYTF
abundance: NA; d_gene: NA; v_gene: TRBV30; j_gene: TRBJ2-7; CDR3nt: TGTGCCTGGAGTGTAGCCGAGACAGGTCTCTACGAGCAGTACTTC; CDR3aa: CAWSVAETGLYEQYF
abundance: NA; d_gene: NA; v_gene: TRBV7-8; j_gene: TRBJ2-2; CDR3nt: TGTGCCGGCAGCTTAGATCTGTCTGGGGAGCTGTTTTTT; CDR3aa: CAGSLDLSGELFF
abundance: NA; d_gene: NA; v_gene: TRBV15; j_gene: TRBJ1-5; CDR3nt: TGTGCCACCAGCAGGGGGGGGATAAATCAGCCCCAGCATTTT; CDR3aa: CATSRGGINQPQHF
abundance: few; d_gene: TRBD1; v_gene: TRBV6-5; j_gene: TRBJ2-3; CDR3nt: TGTGCCAGCAGTTACGGTCCGGGACAGAGCACAGATACGCAGTATTTT; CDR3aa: CASSYGPGQSTDTQYF
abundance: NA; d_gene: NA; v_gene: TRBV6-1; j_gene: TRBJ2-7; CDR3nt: TGTGCCAGCAGTGATTCTTACACCGAGCAGTACTTC; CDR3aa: CASSDSYTEQYF
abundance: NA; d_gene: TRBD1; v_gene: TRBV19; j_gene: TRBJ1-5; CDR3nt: TGTGCCAGTAGTCCGGGACAGATATACAATCAGCCCCAGCATTTT; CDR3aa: CASSPGQIYNQPQHF
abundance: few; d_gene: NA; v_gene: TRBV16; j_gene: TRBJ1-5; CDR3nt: TGTGCCAGCAGCCAATCACCAGTTAGCAATCAGCCCCAGCATTTT; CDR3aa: CASSQSPVSNQPQHF
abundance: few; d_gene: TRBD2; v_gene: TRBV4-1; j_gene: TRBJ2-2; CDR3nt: TGCGCCAGCAGCCCCAACCAAGCGGGGGGCCCTAACACCGGGGAGCTGTTTTTT; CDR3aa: CASSPNQAGGPNTGELFF
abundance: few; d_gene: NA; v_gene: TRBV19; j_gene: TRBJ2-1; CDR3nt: TGTGCCAGTAGCGACGGGGAGCAGTTCTTC; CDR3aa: CASSDGEQFF
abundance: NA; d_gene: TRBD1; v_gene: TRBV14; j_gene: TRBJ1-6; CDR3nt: TGTGCCAGCAGCACGGGACAGGGGGCCGGTTCACCCCTCCACTTT; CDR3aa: CASSTGQGAGSPLHF
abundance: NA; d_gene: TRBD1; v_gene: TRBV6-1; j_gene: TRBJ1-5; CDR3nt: TGTGCCAGCAGTGGTCAGGGGGCAGGACAGCCCCAGCATTTT; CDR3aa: CASSGQGAGQPQHF
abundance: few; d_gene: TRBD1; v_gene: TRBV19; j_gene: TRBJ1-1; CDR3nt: TGTGCCAGTAGTATAAGGGCCAGGGGGCATGGGGACACTGAAGCTTTCTTT; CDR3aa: CASSIRARGHGDTEAFF
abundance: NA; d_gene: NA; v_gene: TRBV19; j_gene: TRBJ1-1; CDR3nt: TGTGCCAGTACTGAAAATTTTAAGCCGAACACTGAAGCTTTCTTT; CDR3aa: CASTENFKPNTEAFF
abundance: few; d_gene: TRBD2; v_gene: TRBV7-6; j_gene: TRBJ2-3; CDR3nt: TGTGCCAGCAGCGTAGGGACTAGCGGGGCGAGCACAGATACGCAGTATTTT; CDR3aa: CASSVGTSGASTDTQYF
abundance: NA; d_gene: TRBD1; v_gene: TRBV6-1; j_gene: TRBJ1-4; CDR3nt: TGTGCCAGCAGTGAGAGGGGGCTGTCTGAAAAACTGTTTTTT; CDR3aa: CASSERGLSEKLFF
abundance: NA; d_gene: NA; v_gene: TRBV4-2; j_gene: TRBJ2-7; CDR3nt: TGTGCCAGCAGCCAAGAAGGTGCGGGGGCCTATCCCTACGAGCAGTACTTC; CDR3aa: CASSQEGAGAYPYEQYF